One sample yielded the 21 T cell receptor beta chains listed below, sequenced in a study of vaccination and CD4 T cells after COVID-19. These TCRs' antigens remain unknown. Treatment of the sample: approximately 9-day PBMC culture with coronavirus spike peptide pools or control peptides (ViraFEST assay). The Oncomine TCR Beta short-read assay sequenced DNA from cultured CD4+ T cells. Each CDR3 protein is one row after TCRdb ran MiXCR on the PCR reads. The data contain 4,000 to 4,500 distinct CDR3 sequences, about a fifth of them singletons. Sequenced sample: CD4+ T cells from blood, cultured in vitro. These receptors came from a human donor who had recovered from COVID-19.

This clonotype was recorded a few times. V is TRBV20-1 and J is TRBJ1-4, with 7 bases fitting TRBD1. After removal of 0 bases from V and 6 bases from J, the junction contained 4 bases not matched to a gene. The CDR3 has 14 residues. Germline CDR1 DFQATT, CDR2 SNEGSKA (reference sequence). In nucleotides, the CDR3 is TGCAGTGCTAGAGATGGCCAGGGGGATGAAAAACTGTTTTTT. It encodes CSARDGQGDEKLFF.

This clonotype has just a few counts. The chain is built from TRBV19 and TRBJ1-5, with D possibly being TRBD1 (6 bases). Germline V CDR1 and CDR2: LNHDA, SQIVND (reference sequence). Trimming took off 5 bases at V and 7 bases at J, with 24 bases between the two ends. This CDR3 comprises 17 residues. CDR3 DNA sequence: TGTGCCAGTAGTCCCCCCCGGGACAAAGCGTGGATGCAGCCCCAGCATTTT. Its protein product is CASSPPRDKAWMQPQHF.

On this clonotype itself: A much bigger clone sits one base away, suggesting this may be a read error. The chain combines TRBV6-4 with TRBJ2-2, with D possibly TRBD1 on 5 matching bases. CDR1 is MRHNA and CDR2 is SNTAGT in the germline V gene. This CDR3 has 13 amino acids. CDR3 coding DNA: TGTGTCAGCAGACCCGACAGTACCGGGGAGCTGTTTTTT. This codes for CVSRPDSTGELFF.

In this sample, this clonotype turned up a few times. The chain links TRBV20-1 to TRBJ1-6, with no clear D. Trimming removed 1 base at V and 9 bases at J, with 7 bases between. The CDR3 has 12 residues. Germline CDR1 DFQATT, CDR2 SNEGSKA (reference sequence). CDR3 nucleotide sequence: TGCAGTGCTAGAGCCCGGGGTTCACCCCTCCACTTT. Protein sequence: CSARARGSPLHF.

The genes are TRBV6-1 and TRBJ2-5, with D uncertain. The CDR3 is 15 residues long. Trimming took 5 bases from V and 3 from J, leaving 16 bases between them. Germline CDR1 and CDR2: MNHNS and SASEGT. The CDR3 here is CASSLRIDIKETQYF. The CDR3 nucleotides are TGTGCCAGCAGTCTACGAATCGACATTAAAGAGACCCAGTACTTC.

This sequence joins TRBV10-3 and TRBJ2-1; 13 bases align to TRBD2. The CDR3 is 16 residues long. Germline CDR1 is ENHRY and CDR2 is SYGVKD. J was trimmed by 8 bases and V by 3 bases; bases with no gene match: 7. This CDR3 reads CAISDTSGGAGDEQFF. The CDR3 bases are TGTGCCATCAGTGATACTAGCGGGGGGGCTGGGGATGAGCAGTTCTTC.

This chain joins TRBV15 and TRBJ2-3, with TRBD2 as a possible D gene (5 bases). The germline gives CDR1 LNHNV, CDR2 YYDKDF (reference sequence). V was trimmed by 0 bases and J by 4 bases, leaving 14 bases between them. This CDR3 is built from 16 residues. The DNA for the CDR3 is TGTGCCACCAGCAGAGATCCCCGCGGGTATGCAGATACGCAGTATTTT. The encoded protein is CATSRDPRGYADTQYF.

The V call is TRBV27, the J call TRBJ2-5; no clear D gene. This CDR3 contains 13 residues. The V gene's germline CDR1 is MNHEY and CDR2 SMNVEV (reference sequence). Trimming left V 2 bases short and J 5 bases short, with 9 bases between. The CDR3 DNA is TGTGCCAGCAGTTTAGGGCACGGGGAGACCCAGTACTTC. Residues: CASSLGHGETQYF.

This clonotype was detected only a few times. The chain uses TRBV20-1 and TRBJ1-4; the D is unclear. Per the germline V gene, CDR1 is DFQATT and CDR2 is SNEGSKA (reference sequence). The CDR3 has 13 residues. V lost 5 bases and J 3 bases, leaving 10 bases between the germline ends. The chain's CDR3 is CSAWEGPNEKLFF. The DNA of the CDR3 is TGCAGTGCTTGGGAAGGGCCTAATGAAAAACTGTTTTTT.

The gene calls are TRBV5-1 and TRBJ2-2; 9 bases align to TRBD1. Trimming cost V 5 bases and J 0 bases; bases outside gene matches: 5. CDR3 length: 16 amino acids. In germline, CDR1 is SGHRS, CDR2 YFSETQ. DNA for the CDR3: TGCGCCAGCAGACTCGGGACAGGGTCGAACACCGGGGAGCTGTTTTTT. Its translation: CASRLGTGSNTGELFF.

This clonotype came up a few times. J is TRBJ2-4 and V is TRBV30; 8 bases agree with TRBD1. Trimming removed 7 bases from V and 7 bases from J; junction bases left unmatched: 6. The CDR3 loop spans 12 amino acids. Germline V gene lookup returns CDR1 GTSNPN and CDR2 SVGIG (reference sequence). The CDR3, as DNA: TGTGCCTCCACAGGGGGATGGAACATTCAGTACTTC. Translated: CASTGGWNIQYF. The full variable domain, with the rest looked up from reference TRBV30 and TRBJ2-4, is SQTIHQWPATLVQPVGSPLSLECTVEGTSNPNLYWYRQAAGRGLQLLFYSVGIGQISSEVPQNLSASRPQDRQFILSSKKLLLSDSGFYLCASTGGWNIQYFGAGTRLSVL.

This clonotype ranks as medium-sized. The rearrangement joins TRBV11-2 to TRBJ2-5, with 10 bases that match TRBD2. The trim removed 5 bases at V and 5 bases at J, leaving 8 bases unmatched. From germline, CDR1 is SGHAT and CDR2 FQNNGV. This CDR3 is 15 amino acids long. DNA for the CDR3: TGTGCCAGCAGCCCAGGGGGGACTAGCGTTGAGACCCAGTACTTC. It codes for CASSPGGTSVETQYF.

This clonotype was observed a handful of times. CDR3 DNA: TGTGCCTGGAAGGGCTACTACACCGGGGAGCTGTTTTTT. Translation gives CAWKGYYTGELFF. The rearrangement links TRBV30 to TRBJ2-2; no firm D call. This CDR3 comprises 13 residues. Germline V gene sequence: CDR1 GTSNPN, CDR2 SVGIG (reference sequence). Trimming cost V 4 bases and J 3 bases, with 9 bases left between them.

This clonotype was observed a few times. V and J are TRBV6-2 or TRBV6-3 and TRBJ1-2, with TRBD1 matching over 8 bases. The trim removed 6 bases at V and 4 bases at J, leaving 10 bases unmatched. The CDR3 length is 15 residues. Germline V gene sequence: CDR1 MNHEY, CDR2 SVGEGT. The DNA for the CDR3 is TGTGCCAGCAGGCCAGGGACAGGCCGGCCCTATGGCTACACCTTC. Amino acids: CASRPGTGRPYGYTF.

This chain links TRBV21-1 with TRBJ2-5. TRBV21-1 is a recognized pseudogene. The CDR3 spans 15 residues. The CDR3 DNA reads as TGTGCCAGCAGCAAACCGCAGAGACCACAAGAGACCCAGTACTTC. Encoded protein: CASSKPQRPQETQYF.

The V call is TRBV28, the J call TRBJ2-4; 7 bases align to TRBD1. The ends lost 6 bases at V and 1 base at J; junction bases unmatched: 6. CDR1 MDHEN and CDR2 SYDVKM come from the germline V gene. This CDR3 contains 15 residues. The chain's CDR3 is CASSSEQGAKNIQYF. The CDR3 DNA reads as TGTGCCAGCAGCTCTGAACAGGGGGCCAAAAACATTCAGTACTTC.

By frequency in the sample, this clonotype is medium-sized. The CDR3 DNA reads as TGTGCCAGCAGTGTTGGGACAGGGGGCTGGGCTGAAGCTTTCTTT. Protein: CASSVGTGGWAEAFF. The chain is built from TRBV2 and TRBJ1-1; 12 nucleotides match TRBD1. This CDR3 is 15 amino acids long. Trimming removed 4 bases from V and 6 bases from J; junction bases left unmatched: 6. Germline lookup yields CDR1 SNHLY and CDR2 FYNNEI.

In its sample, this clonotype was seen a few times. V usage is TRBV5-1 and J usage is TRBJ2-7; D perhaps matches TRBD2 (6 bases). The CDR3 has 14 residues. From germline, CDR1 is SGHRS and CDR2 YFSETQ. V lost 1 base and J 4 bases, leaving 12 bases between the germline ends. The CDR3 loop reads CASSLLGGTYEQYF. CDR3 DNA: TGCGCCAGCAGCTTGCTTGGGGGGACTTACGAGCAGTACTTC.

This clonotype was counted a few times. The gene calls are TRBV6-1 and TRBJ1-1; 8 bases match TRBD1. V gave up 6 bases and J gave up 4 bases; unmatched junction bases: 4. The length of the CDR3 is 13 residues. Germline values: CDR1 MNHNS, CDR2 SASEGT. The CDR3 loop reads CASRSTGGTEAFF. The DNA of the CDR3 is TGTGCCAGCAGGTCTACAGGGGGCACTGAAGCTTTCTTT.

This clonotype is medium-sized (0.01 to 0.1%) by share. The chain is built from TRBV30 and TRBJ2-5; no clear D gene. The CDR3 has 11 residues. Trimming took 4 bases from V and 7 from J, leaving 10 bases between them. Germline loops: CDR1 GTSNPN, CDR2 SVGIG (reference sequence). CDR3 nucleotide sequence: TGTGCCTGGAACGGAGTCGGGACCCAGTACTTC. Amino acid sequence: CAWNGVGTQYF. Variable domain in full (rest from reference TRBV30 and TRBJ2-5): SQTIHQWPATLVQPVGSPLSLECTVEGTSNPNLYWYRQAAGRGLQLLFYSVGIGQISSEVPQNLSASRPQDRQFILSSKKLLLSDSGFYLCAWNGVGTQYFGPGTRLLVL.

This clonotype is termed medium-sized (0.01 to 0.1%). The gene calls are TRBV27 and TRBJ1-5; D is possibly TRBD1 (6 bases). Trimming took 8 bases from V and 2 from J, leaving 10 bases between them. Germline loops: CDR1 MNHEY, CDR2 SMNVEV (reference sequence). The CDR3 spans 13 residues. The CDR3 region is CASGNRGNQPQHF. CDR3 in DNA: TGTGCCAGCGGTAACAGGGGCAATCAGCCCCAGCATTTT.